This T cell receptor (beta chain) was sequenced during a study of T cell responses to AZD1222 COVID-19 vaccine. General study points: Donor demographics were predominantly white British with a female majority; clonal diversity may be underestimated. Repertoires were collected only later (after the peak T cell response had occurred). AZD1222 recipients seropositive at baseline numbered only 6 or 7.

Assay: immunoSEQ multiplex PCR; the TCRdb copy retains only in-frame clones and omits some. The sample lists some 110,000 clones, over 75% occurring once. The germline V gene encodes CDR1 LGHDT and CDR2 YNNKEL (reference sequence). The CDR3 extends over 17 amino acids. Trimming cost V 4 bases and J 4 bases, with 22 bases left between them. On this clone itself: Its specificity is unknown.

The chain links TRBV3-1 (or the pseudogene TRBV3-2) to TRBJ2-5; tentative D call: TRBD2 (6 bases). This specimen consisted of peripheral blood, obtained on day 0 of MenACWY control vaccination. The TCR comes from an adult in good health. CDR3 DNA sequence: TGTGCCAGCAGCCCGGACCGCGGGGCGCCCCCTCTAGAGACCCAGTACTTC. Amino acids: CASSPDRGAPPLETQYF.